Sequencing of this T cell receptor beta chain was carried out in a study of blood T cell repertoires in COVID-19. Whole-study context: Italy, Spain and the United States were the sources of the convalescent and acute COVID-19 samples. PBMCs, B-cell-depleted T cells, or T cells were the source of the cDNA or gDNA that made up the material.

This clone was seen more than once but under ten times. Under the authors' procedure: By means of reference gene primer amplification, nucleated cell counts were estimated. TCRdb keeps only in-frame clones here, not all; method: immunoSEQ multiplex PCR. That table is the source of V, J and clone size, and D and trimming were worked out from the DNA. The table lists roughly 280,000 clones, 84% of them singletons. With 0 bases removed from V and 4 bases from J, the gap between germline ends came to 11 bases. CDR3 length equals 15 residues. CDR1 and CDR2 from the germline V gene are SGHRS and YFSETQ. Sequencing input: peripheral blood. The gene calls are TRBV5-1 and TRBJ2-1, with a tentative D call TRBD1 (6 bases). The receptor comes from a man aged 60 to 69 with acute or convalescent COVID-19. Written as DNA, the CDR3 is TGCGCCAGCAGCTTGGACGGACAGCCATACAATGAGCAGTTCTTC. Protein: CASSLDGQPYNEQFF.